The 18 T cell receptor beta chains given below trace back to one sample, sequenced in a study of blood T cell repertoires in COVID-19. The repertoire was sequenced with immunoSEQ multiplex PCR; TCRdb's copy has only in-frame clones and lacks some. The table records some 100,000 clones, about 83% of them present only once. Source material: peripheral blood. Every receptor here comes from a human donor in a cohort sampled during active COVID-19.

The rearrangement uses TRBV6-5 and TRBJ1-6; 7 bases agree with TRBD1. From germline, CDR1 is MNHEY and CDR2 SVGAGI. With 6 bases clipped from V and 6 bases from J, the junction kept 8 bases outside the gene matches. The CDR3 extends over 15 amino acids. The CDR3 DNA is TGTGCCAGCAGCCCCCAGGGGGTGGCTAATTCACCCCTCCACTTT. Amino acids: CASSPQGVANSPLHF.

This clone was picked up one time. The CDR3 loop is CASSQRLAGEGGELFF. CDR3 DNA: TGTGCCAGCAGCCAACGGCTAGCGGGGGAGGGCGGGGAGCTGTTTTTT. The chain couples TRBV3-1 (or the pseudogene TRBV3-2) to TRBJ2-2; 10 positions match TRBD2. V shed 2 bases, J shed 7 bases, and the junction held 7 bases outside the gene matches. Germline CDR1 and CDR2: LGHDT and YNNKEL (reference sequence). CDR3 size: 16 residues.

The rearrangement uses TRBV14 and TRBJ1-4; 9 bases fit TRBD1. The germline gives CDR1 SGHDN, CDR2 FVKESK. The CDR3 length is 14 residues. V trimming: 5 bases; J trimming: 10 bases; junction bases outside the gene matches: 8. This CDR3 reads CASSEQGARTKLFF. The DNA of the CDR3 is TGTGCCAGCAGCGAACAGGGGGCAAGGACAAAACTGTTTTTT.

V usage is TRBV6-2 or TRBV6-3 and J usage is TRBJ1-1, with TRBD1 as a possible D gene (6 bases). V gave up 5 bases and J gave up 1 base, with 11 bases separating them. Germline V gene sequence: CDR1 MNHEY, CDR2 SVGEGT. CDR3 size: 14 residues. The CDR3: CASSHHRANTEAFF. As DNA, the CDR3 is TGTGCCAGCAGTCACCACAGGGCGAACACTGAAGCTTTCTTT.

CDR3 nucleotides: TGTGCCAGCAGGGTAAATAGGGGGGGCACTGAAGCTTTCTTT. The encoded protein is CASRVNRGGTEAFF. The J gene is TRBJ1-1, the V gene TRBV2; maybe TRBD1 (6 bases). Germline loops: CDR1 SNHLY, CDR2 FYNNEI. V lost 6 bases and J 4 bases, leaving 15 bases between the germline ends. CDR3 length: 14 residues.

This clone was counted once. V is TRBV2 and J is TRBJ1-1; D remains unclear. V lost 6 bases to trimming and J lost 1 base, with 9 bases between them. The germline V gene encodes CDR1 SNHLY and CDR2 FYNNEI. This CDR3 region has 13 residues. The CDR3 region has the DNA TGTGCCAGCAGGTGGCAAAAGAACACTGAAGCTTTCTTT. Translating gives CASRWQKNTEAFF.

The chain couples TRBV11-2 to TRBJ2-3, with 10 bases fitting TRBD2. The trim removed 9 bases at V and 5 bases at J, leaving 5 bases unmatched. The CDR3 loop spans 13 amino acids. Germline V CDR1 and CDR2: SGHAT, FQNNGV. This CDR3 reads CASQRGGVDTQYF. CDR3 DNA: TGTGCCAGTCAGCGGGGGGGCGTAGATACGCAGTATTTT.

This rearrangement joins TRBV5-6 to TRBJ1-2, with D perhaps matching TRBD1 (6 bases). The CDR3 totals 14 residues. CDR1 SGHDT and CDR2 YYEEEE come from the germline V gene. The ends were cut back, 4 bases at V and 3 bases at J, with 13 bases in the middle. The DNA of the CDR3 is TGTGCCAGCAGCCAGGGGACCGTGCACTATGGCTACACCTTC. It codes for CASSQGTVHYGYTF.

The genes are TRBV12-3 or TRBV12-4 and TRBJ2-3; unclear D gene. The CDR3 has 12 amino acids. V lost 3 bases and J 5 bases, leaving 6 bases between the germline ends. The CDR3 is CASSFSKDTQYF. The CDR3 DNA follows: TGTGCCAGCAGTTTTTCAAAAGATACGCAGTATTTT.

The J gene is TRBJ2-7, the V gene TRBV6-5; D is possibly TRBD1 (6 bases). The CDR3 length is 15 residues. V was clipped by 6 bases and J by 0 bases, with 15 bases between them. Germline loops: CDR1 MNHEY, CDR2 SVGAGI. The CDR3 nucleotides read TGTGCCAGCAGCTCCCACGGACAGAGCTCCTACGAGCAGTACTTC. Its translation: CASSSHGQSSYEQYF.

The chain carries TRBV5-1 and TRBJ2-7; TRBD1 aligns across 8 bases. J lost 3 bases, V lost 5 bases, and 10 bases had no gene match. The CDR3 length is 15 residues. Germline assignment: CDR1 SGHRS and CDR2 YFSETQ. CDR3: CASRSGTGLFYEQYF. CDR3 nucleotide sequence: TGCGCCAGCAGGTCCGGGACAGGACTCTTCTACGAGCAGTACTTC.

The chain employs TRBV11-3 and TRBJ1-5; 9 bases align to TRBD1. The germline CDR1 and CDR2 sequences are SGHNT and YENEEA. Trimming took 0 bases from V and 5 from J; bases not matched to a gene: 8. The CDR3 contains 17 residues. The CDR3 sequence is CASSLDLRDRVDQPQHF. The CDR3 nucleotides read TGTGCCAGCAGCTTAGATTTGAGGGACAGGGTCGATCAGCCCCAGCATTTT.

The CDR3 DNA sequence: TGTGCCAGCAGCTCCCCGGGGGGCCAAGAGACCCAGTACTTC. Amino acid sequence: CASSSPGGQETQYF. The chain joins TRBV7-2 to TRBJ2-5, with 7 bases fitting TRBD2. CDR1 SGHTA and CDR2 FQGNSA come from the germline V gene. The CDR3 is 14 residues long. The V and J ends lost 4 bases and 1 base, in that order; junction bases with no gene match: 3. Full variable domain (rest looked up from reference TRBV7-2 and TRBJ2-5): GAGVSQSPSNKVTEKGKDVELRCDPISGHTALYWYRQSLGQGLEFLIYFQGNSAPDKSGLPSDRFSAERTGGSVSTLTIQRTQQEDSAVYLCASSSPGGQETQYFGPGTRLLVL.

This sequence joins TRBV7-2 and TRBJ1-6, with unresolved D. V was trimmed by 5 bases and J by 7 bases, leaving 12 bases between them. Germline CDR1 and CDR2: SGHTA and FQGNSA. This CDR3 is built from 14 residues. CDR3 protein: CASSPNQRNSPLHF. CDR3 coding DNA: TGTGCCAGCAGCCCTAACCAACGGAATTCACCCCTCCACTTT.

This clone has only one observation. V gene TRBV3-1 (or the pseudogene TRBV3-2) combines with J gene TRBJ1-6, with D unclear. V was cut by 5 bases and J by 10 bases, with 15 bases left in between. The CDR3 sequence is 14 residues long. Germline CDR1 LGHDT, CDR2 YNNKEL (reference sequence). In DNA form, the CDR3 reads TGTGCCAGCAGCTTGGCCAGCGGGGTCTCACCCCTCCACTTT. Amino acid sequence: CASSLASGVSPLHF.

The chain links TRBV30 to TRBJ1-5; a weak D match, TRBD1 (6 bases). The CDR3 has 14 residues. CDR1 and CDR2 from the germline V gene are GTSNPN and SVGIG (reference sequence). The V end lost 2 bases, the J end lost 3 bases, and 11 bases lay between the germline ends. The CDR3 nucleotides read TGTGCCTGGAGTTCCGGGACACTCAATCAGCCCCAGCATTTT. Amino acids: CAWSSGTLNQPQHF.

The rearrangement links TRBV9 to TRBJ1-1; no firm D call. CDR1 and CDR2 (germline): SGDLS, YYNGEE. V was pared by 0 bases and J by 4 bases, with 10 bases between. This CDR3 region has 14 residues. CDR3 amino acids: CASSVGNRPTEAFF. Here the CDR3 DNA reads TGTGCCAGCAGCGTAGGGAACAGACCCACTGAAGCTTTCTTT.

V usage is TRBV29-1 and J usage is TRBJ1-1; TRBD1 agrees at 8 bases. The CDR3 is made up of 13 amino acids. Trimming at V came to 3 bases and at J to 4 bases, leaving 4 bases not matched to a gene. Looked up from germline, CDR1 is SQVTM and CDR2 is ANQGSEA. The CDR3 DNA follows: TGCAGCGTTGAGGAAGGACAGGGCACTGAAGCTTTCTTT. Its translation is CSVEEGQGTEAFF.